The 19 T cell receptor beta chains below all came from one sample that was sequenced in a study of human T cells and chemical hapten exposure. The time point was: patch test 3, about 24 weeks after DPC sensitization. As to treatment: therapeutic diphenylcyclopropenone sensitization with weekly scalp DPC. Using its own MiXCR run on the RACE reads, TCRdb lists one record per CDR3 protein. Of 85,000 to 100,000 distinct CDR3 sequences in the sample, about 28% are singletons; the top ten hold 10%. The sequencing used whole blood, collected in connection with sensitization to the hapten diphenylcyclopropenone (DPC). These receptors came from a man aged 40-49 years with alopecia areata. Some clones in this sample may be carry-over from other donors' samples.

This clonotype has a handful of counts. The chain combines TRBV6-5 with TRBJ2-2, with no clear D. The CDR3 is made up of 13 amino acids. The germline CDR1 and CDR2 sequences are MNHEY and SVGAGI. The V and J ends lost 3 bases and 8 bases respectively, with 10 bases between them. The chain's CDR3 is CASSYRRSGELFF. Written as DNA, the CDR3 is TGTGCCAGCAGTTATCGACGTTCAGGGGAGCTGTTTTTT.

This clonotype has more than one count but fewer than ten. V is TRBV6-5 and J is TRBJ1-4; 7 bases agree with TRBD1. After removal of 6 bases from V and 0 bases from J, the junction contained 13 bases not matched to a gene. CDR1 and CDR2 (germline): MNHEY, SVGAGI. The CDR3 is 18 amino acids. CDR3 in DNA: TGTGCCAGCAGCCTCACGGGGGGACAGAAAACAACTAATGAAAAACTGTTTTTT. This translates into CASSLTGGQKTTNEKLFF.

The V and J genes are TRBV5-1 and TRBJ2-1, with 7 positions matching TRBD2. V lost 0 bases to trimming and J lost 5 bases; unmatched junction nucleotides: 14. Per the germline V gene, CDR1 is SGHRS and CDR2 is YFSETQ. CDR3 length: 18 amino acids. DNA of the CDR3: TGCGCCAGCAGCTTGGCTGGAGGGAGGGCCCCAGGAGACAATGAGCAGTTCTTC. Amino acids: CASSLAGGRAPGDNEQFF.

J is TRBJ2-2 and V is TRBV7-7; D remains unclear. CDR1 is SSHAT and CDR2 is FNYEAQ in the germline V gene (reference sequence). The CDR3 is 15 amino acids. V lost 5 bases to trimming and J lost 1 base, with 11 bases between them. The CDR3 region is CASSRDPLNTGELFF. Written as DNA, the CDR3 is TGTGCCAGCAGCCGAGACCCTTTGAACACCGGGGAGCTGTTTTTT.

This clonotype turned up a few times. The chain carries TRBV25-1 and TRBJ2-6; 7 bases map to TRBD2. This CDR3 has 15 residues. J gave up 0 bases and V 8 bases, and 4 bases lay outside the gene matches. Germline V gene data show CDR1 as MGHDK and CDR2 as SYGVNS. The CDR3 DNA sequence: TGTGCCAGCGGGGGGGAGAGCTCTGGGGCCAACGTCCTGACTTTC. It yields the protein CASGGESSGANVLTF.

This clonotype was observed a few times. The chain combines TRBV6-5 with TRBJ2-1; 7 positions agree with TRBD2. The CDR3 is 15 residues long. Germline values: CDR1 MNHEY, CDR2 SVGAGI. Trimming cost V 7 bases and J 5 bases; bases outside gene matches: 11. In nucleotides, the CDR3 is TGTGCCAGCACCGCCCCCGGGAGGATCAACAATGAGCAGTTCTTC. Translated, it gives CASTAPGRINNEQFF.

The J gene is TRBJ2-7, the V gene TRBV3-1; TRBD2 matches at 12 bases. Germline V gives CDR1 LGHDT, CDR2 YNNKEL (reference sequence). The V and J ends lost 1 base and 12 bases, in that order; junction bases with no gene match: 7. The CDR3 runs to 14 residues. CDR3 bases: TGTGCCAGCAGCCAAGCTCGGACTAGCGGGAAGGTGTACTTC. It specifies CASSQARTSGKVYF.

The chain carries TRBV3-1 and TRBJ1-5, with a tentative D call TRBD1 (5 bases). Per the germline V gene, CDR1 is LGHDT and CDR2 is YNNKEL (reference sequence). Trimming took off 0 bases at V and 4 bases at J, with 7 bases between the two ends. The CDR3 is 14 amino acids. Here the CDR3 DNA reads TGTGCCAGCAGCCAAGATTGGGGGAATCAGCCCCAGCATTTT. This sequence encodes CASSQDWGNQPQHF.

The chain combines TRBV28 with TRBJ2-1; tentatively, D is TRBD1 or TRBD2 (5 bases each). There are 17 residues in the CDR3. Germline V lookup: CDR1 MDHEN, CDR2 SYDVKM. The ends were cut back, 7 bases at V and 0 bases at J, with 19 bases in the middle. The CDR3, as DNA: TGTGCCAGCATCCCCGGACGGGACCTAAGCTCCTACAATGAGCAGTTCTTC. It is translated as CASIPGRDLSSYNEQFF.

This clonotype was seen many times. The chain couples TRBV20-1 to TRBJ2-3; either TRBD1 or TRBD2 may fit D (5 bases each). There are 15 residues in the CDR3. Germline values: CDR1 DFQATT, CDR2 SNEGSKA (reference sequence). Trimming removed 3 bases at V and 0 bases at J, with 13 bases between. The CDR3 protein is CSASGTLLSTDTQYF. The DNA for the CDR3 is TGCAGTGCTAGCGGGACCTTGCTGAGCACAGATACGCAGTATTTT.

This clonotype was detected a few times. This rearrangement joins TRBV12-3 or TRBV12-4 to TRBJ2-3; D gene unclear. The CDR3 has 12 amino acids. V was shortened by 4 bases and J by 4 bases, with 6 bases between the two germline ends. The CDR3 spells CASSSAADTQYF. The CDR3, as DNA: TGTGCCAGCAGTTCGGCCGCAGATACGCAGTATTTT.

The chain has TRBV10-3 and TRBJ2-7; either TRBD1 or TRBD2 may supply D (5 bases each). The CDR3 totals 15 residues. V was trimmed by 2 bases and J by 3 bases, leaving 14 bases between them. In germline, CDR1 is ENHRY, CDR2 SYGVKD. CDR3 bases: TGTGCCATCAGTGAGGGGACGCCGGAAGACTACGAGCAGTACTTC. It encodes CAISEGTPEDYEQYF.

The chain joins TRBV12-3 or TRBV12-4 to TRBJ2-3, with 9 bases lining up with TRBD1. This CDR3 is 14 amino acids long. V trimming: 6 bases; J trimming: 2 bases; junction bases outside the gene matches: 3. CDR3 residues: CASRDRGYTDTQYF. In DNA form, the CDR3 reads TGTGCCAGCAGAGACAGGGGGTACACAGATACGCAGTATTTT.

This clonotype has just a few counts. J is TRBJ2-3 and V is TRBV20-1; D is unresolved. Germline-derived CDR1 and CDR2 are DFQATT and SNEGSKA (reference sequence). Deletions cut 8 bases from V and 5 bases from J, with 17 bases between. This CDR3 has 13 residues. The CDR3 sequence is CSPSQSRIDTQYF. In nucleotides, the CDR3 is TGCAGTCCTTCACAATCTAGGATAGATACGCAGTATTTT.

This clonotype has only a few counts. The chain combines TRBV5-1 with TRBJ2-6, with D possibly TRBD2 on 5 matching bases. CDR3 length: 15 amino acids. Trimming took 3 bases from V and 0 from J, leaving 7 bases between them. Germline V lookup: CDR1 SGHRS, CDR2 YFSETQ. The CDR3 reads CASSSRGSGANVLTF. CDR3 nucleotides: TGCGCCAGCAGCTCCCGGGGCTCTGGGGCCAACGTCCTGACTTTC.

The CDR3 loop is CSARGSGVVEQYF. As DNA, the CDR3 is TGCAGTGCTAGAGGTTCGGGGGTGGTAGAGCAGTACTTC. The chain links TRBV20-1 to TRBJ2-7; tentative D call: TRBD2 (6 bases). With 1 base removed from V and 7 bases from J, the gap between germline ends came to 14 bases. Germline V gene lookup returns CDR1 DFQATT and CDR2 SNEGSKA (reference sequence). The CDR3 runs 13 residues.

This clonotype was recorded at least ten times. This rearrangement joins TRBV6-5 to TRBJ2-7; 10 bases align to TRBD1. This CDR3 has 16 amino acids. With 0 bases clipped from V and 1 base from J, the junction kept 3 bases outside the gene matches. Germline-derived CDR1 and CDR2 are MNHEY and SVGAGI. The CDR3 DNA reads TGTGCCAGCAGTTACTCGATGGGACAGGGGTCCTACGAGCAGTACTTC. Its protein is CASSYSMGQGSYEQYF.

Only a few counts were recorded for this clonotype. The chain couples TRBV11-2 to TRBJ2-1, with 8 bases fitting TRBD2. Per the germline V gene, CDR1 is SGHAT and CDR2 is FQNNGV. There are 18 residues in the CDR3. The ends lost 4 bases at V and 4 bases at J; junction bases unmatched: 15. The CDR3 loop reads CASSSGVILAEFYNEQFF. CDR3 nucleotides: TGTGCCAGCAGCTCGGGGGTTATACTAGCGGAGTTTTACAATGAGCAGTTCTTC.

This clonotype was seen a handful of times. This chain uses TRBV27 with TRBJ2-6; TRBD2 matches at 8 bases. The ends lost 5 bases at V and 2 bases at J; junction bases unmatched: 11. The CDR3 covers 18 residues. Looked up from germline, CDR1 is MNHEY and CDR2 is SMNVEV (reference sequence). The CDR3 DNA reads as TGTGCCAGCAGTCACCGGGGGGGGGGAATAGCTGGGGCCAACGTCCTGACTTTC. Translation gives CASSHRGGGIAGANVLTF.